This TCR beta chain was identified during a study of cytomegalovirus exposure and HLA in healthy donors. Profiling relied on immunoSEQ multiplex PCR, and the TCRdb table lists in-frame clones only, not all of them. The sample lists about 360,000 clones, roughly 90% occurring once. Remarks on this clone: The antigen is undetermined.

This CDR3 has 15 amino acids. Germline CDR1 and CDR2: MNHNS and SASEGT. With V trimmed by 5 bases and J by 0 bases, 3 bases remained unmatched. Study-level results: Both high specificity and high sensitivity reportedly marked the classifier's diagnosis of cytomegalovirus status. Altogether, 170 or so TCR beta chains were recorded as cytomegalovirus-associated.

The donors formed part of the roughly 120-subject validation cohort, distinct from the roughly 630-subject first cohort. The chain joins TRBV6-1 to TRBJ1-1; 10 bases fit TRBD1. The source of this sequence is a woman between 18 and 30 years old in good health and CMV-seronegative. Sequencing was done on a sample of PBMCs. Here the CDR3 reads CASSRQGAMNTEAFF. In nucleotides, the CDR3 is TGTGCCAGCAGTCGACAGGGGGCGATGAACACTGAAGCTTTCTTT.